The sequence of this T cell receptor (beta chain) was determined in a study of cytomegalovirus exposure and HLA in healthy donors (dated by TCRdb to 2016 to 2017). Context from the whole study: In an earlier analysis of some 550 of the donors, 276 Gb of sequence data and roughly 100 million unique TCR beta sequences from approximately 180 million T cells were reported. Both class I and class II loci were covered by HLA typing, at four-digit resolution. Five DR-DQ haplotypes were treated as single units for association and clustering because of strong linkage in the cohort. Of the 398 genotyped donors, 65% to 90% fell in the genetic ancestry cluster associated with self-reported Caucasian donors. Typing coverage varied by locus: roughly 620-640 donors for A, B, C, DRB1 and DQB1; around 560 for DQA1; around 570 for DPA1; more than 450 for DPB1. In the later analysis, no new phenotypic data were used to find candidate immune exposures; instead, reliance was placed on TCR beta sequences and their occurrence across donors. The study profiled the T cell repertoires of 500 to 800 subjects by immunosequencing and related them to cytomegalovirus serostatus. To study patterns of TCR occurrence, a later analysis re-analyzed previously published TCR beta repertoires from more than 550 donors and added high-resolution HLA genotyping. Every repertoire in the discovery cohort had been generated on one and the same sequencing platform. The study aimed to test whether cataloging public T cell receptors could reveal signatures of past pathogen exposure. An early release that covered 500 to 800 HLA-typed donors contained about 300 gigabases of sequencing data and about 93 million unique TCR sequences. In a later genetic analysis, genome-wide SNP genotypes for about three fifths of the roughly 670 donors were used, and that subset was treated as a discovery cohort. In an earlier analysis of a few hundred of the donors, high-throughput TCR beta sequencing was used to judge whether each TCR beta V gene segment behaved as functional or pseudogenic. To predict cytomegalovirus infection status, the study brought together high-throughput TCR immunosequencing, statistical association of individual TCRs with disease status, and machine learning. A separate validation cohort of over 95 different subjects was used in addition to the 666-subject first cohort. Donor age, sex, ethnicity and CMV serostatus were collected together with the repertoire data. Among under 450 genotyped donors of the cohort, an average of around 240,000 unique TCR beta nucleotide sequences were sequenced per donor, 15% to 20% of them non-productive. What the study reported, not specific to this receptor: A later analysis reported that several top co-occurrence clusters appeared linked to parvovirus B19, influenza, CMV and Epstein-Barr virus. Only TCR beta chains were sequenced in this cohort, and the absence of alpha or paired-chain data limited detectable features. A total of some 180 TCR beta chains were listed by the study as associated with cytomegalovirus. Most TCR sequences were seen in very few donors, while some public TCRs were found in many individuals. According to a later analysis, TCR association rates differed among HLA loci, with DRB1 alleles showing the most associated TCRs and HLA-C alleles showing the fewest. The sequencing pipeline was judged likely to have produced a cluster of highly shared sequence variants as a technical artifact. In an earlier analysis of about 600 of the donors, most TCR beta V segments appeared in productive rearrangements about 87% or about 30% of the time, broadly matching IMGT annotations. In a later analysis, HLA-associated TCR beta chains were found to be more clonally expanded and to have lower generation probabilities than equally common non-associated chains. The classifier was reported to diagnose cytomegalovirus status with high specificity and sensitivity in both the original and validation cohorts. Some IMGT-functional V segments, including TRBV6-2 and TRBV6-3, could not be distinguished by the 87-base-pair reads and were therefore excluded. Roughly uniform sequencing depth across donors was assumed in presence/absence analyses, although this assumption may not hold. At a false discovery rate of 0.05, a later analysis linked some 18,000 TCR beta sequences to specific HLA alleles. In a later genetic analysis, fewer N-insertions in productive TCRs were reported among donors in an Asian-associated ancestry cluster than the roughly 700-donor mean. A few of the identified cytomegalovirus-associated TCR beta chains were confirmed in vitro to be specific for cytomegalovirus antigens. Because HLA typing was unavailable for some donors at each locus, only the typed subset was used in association tests. CMV serostatus was the only immune exposure information available for the cohort. A further reported finding was that TCR beta sequences accurately predicted the HLA-A and HLA-B alleles for most subjects in the first cohort. In a later genetic analysis, a missense DCLRE1C variant was associated with V-gene and J-gene trimming of TCR beta chains, and the association was replicated in an independent cohort. According to the authors, the approach could potentially be generalized to other disease states and immunological phenotypes. The earlier analysis of 587 of the donors excluded fewer than 20 rarely observed V segments, including chromosome 9 orphons, because counts were too low. When HLA alleles, especially DR and DQ, strongly co-occurred, TCR associations were difficult to assign to individual alleles. Correlated functional status among segregating V segments might reflect linkage disequilibrium, but an unknown experimental factor could not be ruled out. A later analysis found that most CMV-associated TCR beta chains appeared HLA-restricted, with HLA associations seemingly driven largely by CMV exposure.

The cohort was made up of approximately 700 healthy bone marrow donors. At the time of sampling, all cohort members were nominally healthy, though unrecorded immune exposures were likely present. The donor was CMV seronegative and belonged to the group of several hundred seronegative cohort members. A peripheral blood sample was collected from each donor, and TCR beta sequencing was performed on peripheral blood mononuclear cells. The Qiagen DNeasy Blood Extraction Kit was used to extract genomic DNA from the blood cell samples. According to the germline V gene (reference sequence), CDR1 reads MNHNY and CDR2 reads SVGAGI. V ends up 10 bases short and J 1 base short, with an unmatched junction base count of 2. Spanning cysteine to phenylalanine, the CDR3 consists of 12 amino acids. The read is trimmed to its CDR3 DNA, 36 bases read in frame from base 1. Notes on this clone: Its antigen is still unknown. One base away there is no much larger clone; base qualities are not given.

Library construction relied on the immunoSEQ multiplex PCR assay. For the multiplex PCR, a mixture combining 60 forward primers for TCR Vbeta segments and 13 reverse primers for TCR Jbeta segments was used. A multiplex PCR assay on genomic DNA amplified the CDR3 region of rearranged TCR beta genes. On the Illumina HiSeq System, the amplified TCR beta libraries were sequenced as 87-base-pair reads. The source study handled its data this way. A later analysis tallied roughly 76 million unique TCR beta chains across the 666 repertoires, and about 12 million of those chains were shared by two or more donors. Raw reads were error-corrected and collapsed into unique sequences by a nearest-neighbor algorithm in which closely related sequences were merged to remove PCR and sequencing errors. CDR3 sequences were aligned to IMGT reference sequences to assign V, D and J gene segments. Each retained sequence needed at least a six-nucleotide match to both a V gene segment and a J gene segment. A rearrangement was called productive if the CDR3 had no stop codons and remained in frame with V and J, and every other rearrangement was called non-productive. Following IMGT convention, CDR3 was defined as the stretch from the second conserved V-encoded cysteine up to the conserved J-encoded phenylalanine. In an earlier analysis of more than 550 of the donors, sequences lacking an unambiguous match to a single V gene segment were excluded. An earlier analysis of just under 600 of the donors called V segments functional above 56.7% productive rearrangements and segregating when the between-donor standard deviation exceeded 5%. A statistical classification framework was built to diagnose cytomegalovirus status from the catalog of TCR beta chain sequences. In a later analysis, TCR nucleotide sequences were compared against IMGT/GENE-DB human TR gene sequences so that V and J genes could be assigned. The TCRdist pipeline was used in a later analysis to assign CDR3 sequences and most-parsimonious VDJ recombination scenarios. In a later analysis, each TCR beta chain was defined by its CDR3 amino acid sequence together with its V-gene family, and reads without a unique V-gene family were excluded. To address suspected cross-contamination and a sequencing artifact, a later analysis removed over 500 highly shared, low-generation-probability nucleotide sequences. In a later analysis, a clonal expansion index for each public chain was calculated from normalized within-repertoire ranks of inferred template counts. Generation probabilities in a later analysis came from a VDJ recombination model fitted to out-of-frame rearrangements, and those results were checked against IGoR. Hypergeometric tests were used in a later analysis to score TCR-TCR, TCR-HLA and TCR-CMV co-occurrence, with a repertoire-size bias correction applied to the TCR pairs. To estimate false discovery rates, a later analysis permuted the HLA or CMV assignments 20 times. A later analysis grouped co-occurring TCRs with DBSCAN, adding TCRdist sequence similarity when clustering within HLA-allele-positive subsets. Repertoires with fewer than 30,000 or more than 120,000 public chains were left out of co-occurrence clustering, as were four to six repertoires with anomalous nucleotide sharing. This is the immuneACCESS table as TCRdb keeps it, with only in-frame sequences that have V and J called. A part of the clones is gone; compared with another copy, unresolved V genes explain less than half, and the rest is unexplained. V and J calls and clone size are as listed in that table; D and trimming were resolved from the DNA. A total of 150,000 to 200,000 clones appear in this sample, roughly 87% of them only once. Around 0.99% of the sample is held by the ten biggest clonotypes.

This sequence originates from a boy younger than 10 in good health and CMV-seronegative. The chain couples TRBV6-6 to TRBJ2-7, with 9 bases aligning to TRBD1. Sequenced: PBMCs. The bases are TGTGCCACCGGACAGGGGTCCTACGAGCAGTACTTC. Translated, this is CATGQGSYEQYF.